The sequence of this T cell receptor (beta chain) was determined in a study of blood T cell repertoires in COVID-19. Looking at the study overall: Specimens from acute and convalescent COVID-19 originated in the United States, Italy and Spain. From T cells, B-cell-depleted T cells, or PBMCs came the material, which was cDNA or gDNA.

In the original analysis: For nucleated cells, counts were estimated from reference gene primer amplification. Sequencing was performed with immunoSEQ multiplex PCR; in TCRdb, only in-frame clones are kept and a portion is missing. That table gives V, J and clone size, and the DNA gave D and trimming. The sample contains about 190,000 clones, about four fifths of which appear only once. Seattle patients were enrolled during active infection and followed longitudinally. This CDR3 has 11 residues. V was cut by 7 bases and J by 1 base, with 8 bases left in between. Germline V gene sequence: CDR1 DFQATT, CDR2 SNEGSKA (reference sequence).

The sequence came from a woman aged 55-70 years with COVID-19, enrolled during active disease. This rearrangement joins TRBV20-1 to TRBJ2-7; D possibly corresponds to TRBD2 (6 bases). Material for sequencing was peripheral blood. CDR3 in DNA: TGCAGTGGAGGGACTTCCTACGAGCAGTACTTC. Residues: CSGGTSYEQYF.